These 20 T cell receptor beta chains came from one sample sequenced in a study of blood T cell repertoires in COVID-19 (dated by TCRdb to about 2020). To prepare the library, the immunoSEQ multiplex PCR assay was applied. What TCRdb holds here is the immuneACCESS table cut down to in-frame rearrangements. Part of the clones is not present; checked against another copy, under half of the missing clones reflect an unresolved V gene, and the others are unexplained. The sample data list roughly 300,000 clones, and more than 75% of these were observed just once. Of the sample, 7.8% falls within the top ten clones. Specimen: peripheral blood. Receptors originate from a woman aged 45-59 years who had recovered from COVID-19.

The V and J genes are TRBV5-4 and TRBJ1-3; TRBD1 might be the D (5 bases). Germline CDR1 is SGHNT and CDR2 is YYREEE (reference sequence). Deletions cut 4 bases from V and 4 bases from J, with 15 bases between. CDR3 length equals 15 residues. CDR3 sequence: CASSQGAEAGNTIYF. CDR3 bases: TGTGCCAGCAGCCAGGGTGCGGAAGCGGGAAACACCATATATTTT.

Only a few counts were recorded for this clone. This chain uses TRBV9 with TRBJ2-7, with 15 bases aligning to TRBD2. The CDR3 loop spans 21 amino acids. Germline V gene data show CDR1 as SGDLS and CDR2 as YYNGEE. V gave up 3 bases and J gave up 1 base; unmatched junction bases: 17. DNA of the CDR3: TGTGCCAGCAGCGGAGGGACTAGCGGGAGGAACCTACTGGGGGAATCCTACGAGCAGTACTTC. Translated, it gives CASSGGTSGRNLLGESYEQYF.

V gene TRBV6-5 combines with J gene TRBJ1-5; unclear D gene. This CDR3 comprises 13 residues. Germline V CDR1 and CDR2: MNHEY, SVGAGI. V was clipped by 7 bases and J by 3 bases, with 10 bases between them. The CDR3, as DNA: TGTGCCAGCACGTTTTCACACAATCAGCCCCAGCATTTT. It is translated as CASTFSHNQPQHF.

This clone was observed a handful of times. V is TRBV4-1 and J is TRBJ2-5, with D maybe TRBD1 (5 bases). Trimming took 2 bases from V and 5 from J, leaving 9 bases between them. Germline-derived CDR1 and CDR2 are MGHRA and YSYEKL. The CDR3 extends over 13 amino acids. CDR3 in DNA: TGCGCCAGCAGCCAATGGGCAGGGGAGACCCAGTACTTC. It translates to CASSQWAGETQYF.

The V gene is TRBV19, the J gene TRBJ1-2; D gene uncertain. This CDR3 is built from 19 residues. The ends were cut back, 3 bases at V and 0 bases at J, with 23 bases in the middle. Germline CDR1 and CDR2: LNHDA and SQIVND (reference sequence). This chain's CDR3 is CASSILVNGHRRANYGYTF. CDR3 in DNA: TGTGCCAGTAGTATCTTGGTGAATGGTCACCGGAGGGCTAACTATGGCTACACCTTC.

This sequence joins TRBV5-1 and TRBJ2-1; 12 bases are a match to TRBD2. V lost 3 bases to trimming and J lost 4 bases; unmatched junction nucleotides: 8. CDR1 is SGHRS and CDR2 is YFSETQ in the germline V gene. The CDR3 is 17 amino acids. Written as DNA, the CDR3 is TGCGCCAGCAGCTGGACGACTAGCGGGAGTTCATACAATGAGCAGTTCTTC. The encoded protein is CASSWTTSGSSYNEQFF. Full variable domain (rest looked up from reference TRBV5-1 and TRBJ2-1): KAGVTQTPRYLIKTRGQQVTLSCSPISGHRSVSWYQQTPGQGLQFLFEYFSETQRNKGNFPGRFSGRQFSNSRSEMNVSTLELGDSALYLCASSWTTSGSSYNEQFFGPGTRLTVL.

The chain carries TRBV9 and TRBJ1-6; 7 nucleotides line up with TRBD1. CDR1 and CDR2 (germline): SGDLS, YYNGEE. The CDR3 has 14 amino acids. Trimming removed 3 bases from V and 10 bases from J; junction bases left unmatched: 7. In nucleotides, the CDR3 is TGTGCCAGCAGCGCGGGACAGCGGAGGTCACCCCTCCACTTT. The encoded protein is CASSAGQRRSPLHF.

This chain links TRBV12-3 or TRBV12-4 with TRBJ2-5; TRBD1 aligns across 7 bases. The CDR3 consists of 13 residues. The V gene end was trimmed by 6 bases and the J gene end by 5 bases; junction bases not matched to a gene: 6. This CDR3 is CASREQGLETQYF. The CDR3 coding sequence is TGTGCCAGCAGGGAACAGGGGTTGGAGACCCAGTACTTC.

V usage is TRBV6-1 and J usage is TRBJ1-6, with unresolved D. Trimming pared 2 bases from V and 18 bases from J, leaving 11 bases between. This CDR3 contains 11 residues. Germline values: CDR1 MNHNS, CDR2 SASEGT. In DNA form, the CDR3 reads TGTGCCAGCAGTGAAACCGGGGTGGGCCACTTT. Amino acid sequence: CASSETGVGHF.

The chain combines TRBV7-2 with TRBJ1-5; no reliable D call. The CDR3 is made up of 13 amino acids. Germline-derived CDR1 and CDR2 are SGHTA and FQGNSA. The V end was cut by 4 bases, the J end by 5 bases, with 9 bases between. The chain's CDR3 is CASSSQHDQPQHF. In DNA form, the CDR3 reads TGTGCCAGCAGCTCCCAACATGATCAGCCCCAGCATTTT.

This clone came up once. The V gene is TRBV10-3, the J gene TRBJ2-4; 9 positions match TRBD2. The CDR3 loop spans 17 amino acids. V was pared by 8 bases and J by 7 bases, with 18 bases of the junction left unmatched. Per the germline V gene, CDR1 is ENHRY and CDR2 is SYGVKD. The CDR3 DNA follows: TGTGCCATCCCCGATAATAGCGGGAGAAGAGGGGCTAACATTCAGTACTTC. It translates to CAIPDNSGRRGANIQYF.

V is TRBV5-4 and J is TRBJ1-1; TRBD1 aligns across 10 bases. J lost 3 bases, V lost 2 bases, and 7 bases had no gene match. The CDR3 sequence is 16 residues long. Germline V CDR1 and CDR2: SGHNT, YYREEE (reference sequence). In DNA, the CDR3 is TGTGCCAGCAGCTTCGTTACCGGGACAGGGGACACTGAAGCTTTCTTT. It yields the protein CASSFVTGTGDTEAFF.

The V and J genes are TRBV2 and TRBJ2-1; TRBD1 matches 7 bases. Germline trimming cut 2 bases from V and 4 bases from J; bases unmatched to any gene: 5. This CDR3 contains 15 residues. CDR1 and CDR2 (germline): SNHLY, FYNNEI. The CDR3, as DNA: TGTGCCAGCAGTGAAACCGGGACAGCTTACAATGAGCAGTTCTTC. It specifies CASSETGTAYNEQFF.

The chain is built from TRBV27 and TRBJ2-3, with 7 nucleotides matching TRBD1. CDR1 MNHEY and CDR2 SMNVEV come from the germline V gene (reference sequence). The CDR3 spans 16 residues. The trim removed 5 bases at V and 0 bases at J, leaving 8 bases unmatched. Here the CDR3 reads CASSQDRGLSTDTQYF. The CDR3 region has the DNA TGTGCCAGCAGTCAGGATAGGGGGCTGAGCACAGATACGCAGTATTTT.

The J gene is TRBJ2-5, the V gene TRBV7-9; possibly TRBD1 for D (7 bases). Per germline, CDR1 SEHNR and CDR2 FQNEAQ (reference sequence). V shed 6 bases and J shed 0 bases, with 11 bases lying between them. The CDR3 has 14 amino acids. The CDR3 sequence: CASREGANQETQYF. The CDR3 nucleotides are TGTGCCAGCAGGGAGGGGGCAAACCAAGAGACCCAGTACTTC.

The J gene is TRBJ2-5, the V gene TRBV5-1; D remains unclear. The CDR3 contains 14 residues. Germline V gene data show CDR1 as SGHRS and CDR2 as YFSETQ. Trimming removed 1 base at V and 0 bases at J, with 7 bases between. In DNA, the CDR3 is TGCGCCAGCAGCTTGAGCTCCAACCAAGAGACCCAGTACTTC. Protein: CASSLSSNQETQYF.

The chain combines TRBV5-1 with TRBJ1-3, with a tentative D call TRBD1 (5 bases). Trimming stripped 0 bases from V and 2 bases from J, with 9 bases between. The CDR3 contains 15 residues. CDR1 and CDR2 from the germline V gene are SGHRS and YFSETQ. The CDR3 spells CASSLGPGAGNTIYF. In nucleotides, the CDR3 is TGCGCCAGCAGCTTGGGCCCGGGGGCTGGAAACACCATATATTTT.

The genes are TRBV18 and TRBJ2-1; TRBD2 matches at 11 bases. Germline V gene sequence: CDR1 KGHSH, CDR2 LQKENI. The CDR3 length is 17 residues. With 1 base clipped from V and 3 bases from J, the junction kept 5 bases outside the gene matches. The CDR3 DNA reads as TGTGCCAGCTCACCACAAACTAGCGGGAGACTCTACAATGAGCAGTTCTTC. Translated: CASSPQTSGRLYNEQFF.

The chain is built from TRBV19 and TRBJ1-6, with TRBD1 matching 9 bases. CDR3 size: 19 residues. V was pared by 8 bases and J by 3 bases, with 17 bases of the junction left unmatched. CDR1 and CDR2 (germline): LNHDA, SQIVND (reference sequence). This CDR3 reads CASLNPPHRGRYYNSPLHF. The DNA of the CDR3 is TGTGCCAGTTTAAACCCCCCTCACAGGGGGCGTTACTATAATTCACCCCTCCACTTT.

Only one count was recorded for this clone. This CDR3 is CASSAPTGIDEQFF. Written as DNA, the CDR3 is TGTGCCAGCAGTGCTCCAACCGGTATCGATGAGCAGTTCTTC. This chain connects TRBV25-1 to TRBJ2-1; D ambiguous. V lost 4 bases and J lost 8, with 15 bases in between. Germline V gene data show CDR1 as MGHDK and CDR2 as SYGVNS. The CDR3 has 14 amino acids.